This is a list of T cell receptor beta chains from one sample in a study of blood T cell repertoires in COVID-19. Clones were sequenced by immunoSEQ multiplex PCR, and TCRdb holds only the in-frame ones, with some missing. The sample has fewer than 300,000 clones, about 85% seen once. Material for sequencing was peripheral blood. These receptor sequences come from a human donor in a cohort sampled during active COVID-19. Both conserved end residues are part of each CDR3. Each record gives: clone size, V gene, D gene, J gene, CDR3 DNA, CDR3 protein. A D gene is named only where the DNA matches it firmly. Only some rows state a clone size, as once, few, many or a class for expanded clones.

abundance: NA
v_gene: TRBV7-2
d_gene: NA
j_gene: TRBJ1-1
CDR3nt: TGTGCCAGCAGCTTTATGGACAATATGAACACTGAAGCTTTCTTT
CDR3aa: CASSFMDNMNTEAFF

abundance: NA
v_gene: TRBV28
d_gene: NA
j_gene: TRBJ1-1
CDR3nt: TGTGCCAGCAGCAGGGTACGGAACACTGAAGCTTTCTTT
CDR3aa: CASSRVRNTEAFF

abundance: NA
v_gene: TRBV11-3
d_gene: TRBD2
j_gene: TRBJ2-1
CDR3nt: TGTGCCAGCAGCTTATATGGGTCTAGCGGGGCCCCCTCCTACAATGAGCAGTTCTTC
CDR3aa: CASSLYGSSGAPSYNEQFF

abundance: NA
v_gene: TRBV9
d_gene: TRBD1
j_gene: TRBJ1-1
CDR3nt: TGTGCCAGCAGCGTCCGACAGGGAGGCACTGAAGCTTTCTTT
CDR3aa: CASSVRQGGTEAFF

abundance: NA
v_gene: TRBV18
d_gene: TRBD1
j_gene: TRBJ1-1
CDR3nt: TGTGCCAGCTCACCACTGGGGACAGGAACGAACACTGAAGCTTTCTTT
CDR3aa: CASSPLGTGTNTEAFF

abundance: NA
v_gene: TRBV7-2
d_gene: NA
j_gene: TRBJ1-1
CDR3nt: TGTGCCAGCAGCGAGCGGACAGTGAGGAACACTGAAGCTTTCTTT
CDR3aa: CASSERTVRNTEAFF

abundance: few
v_gene: TRBV6-5
d_gene: TRBD2
j_gene: TRBJ2-3
CDR3nt: TGTGCCAGCAGTTACACCGGACTAGCGAGTTCAGATACGCAGTATTTT
CDR3aa: CASSYTGLASSDTQYF

abundance: NA
v_gene: TRBV6-5
d_gene: NA
j_gene: TRBJ2-3
CDR3nt: TGTGCCAGCAGTCACATGGTCGGCACAGATACGCAGTATTTT
CDR3aa: CASSHMVGTDTQYF

abundance: NA
v_gene: TRBV9
d_gene: NA
j_gene: TRBJ1-6
CDR3nt: TGTGCCAGCAGCGTACAGGGCGCCGATAATTCACCCCTCCACTTT
CDR3aa: CASSVQGADNSPLHF

abundance: NA
v_gene: TRBV6-2/TRBV6-3
d_gene: TRBD1
j_gene: TRBJ1-1
CDR3nt: TGTGCCAGCAGCCCCAGACAGGGGGCGAGGACTGAAGCTTTCTTT
CDR3aa: CASSPRQGARTEAFF

abundance: NA
v_gene: TRBV11-2
d_gene: TRBD2
j_gene: TRBJ2-1
CDR3nt: TGTGCCAGCAGCTTAGTCGTAGCGGGAGCGGGTGAGCAGTTCTTC
CDR3aa: CASSLVVAGAGEQFF

abundance: NA
v_gene: TRBV5-6
d_gene: TRBD2
j_gene: TRBJ2-5
CDR3nt: TGTGCCAGCAGTCGAGCCCCGGGAGGGCTAGAGACCCAGTACTTC
CDR3aa: CASSRAPGGLETQYF

abundance: NA
v_gene: TRBV6-5
d_gene: NA
j_gene: TRBJ2-3
CDR3nt: TGTGCCAGCAGCCTAGGCTACCTGAGCACAGATACGCAGTATTTT
CDR3aa: CASSLGYLSTDTQYF

abundance: NA
v_gene: TRBV9
d_gene: TRBD2
j_gene: TRBJ2-1
CDR3nt: TGTGCCAGCAGCGTAGCTGGCGGGACTACCTACAATGAGCAGTTCTTC
CDR3aa: CASSVAGGTTYNEQFF

abundance: NA
v_gene: TRBV3-1/TRBV3-2
d_gene: TRBD2
j_gene: TRBJ2-1
CDR3nt: TGTGCCAGCAGCCCCCGAGGGAGGGACGAGCAGTTCTTC
CDR3aa: CASSPRGRDEQFF

abundance: NA
v_gene: TRBV21-1
d_gene: NA
j_gene: TRBJ1-5
CDR3nt: TGTGCCAGCCTAATCAGGGGGGATAGGAGACAGCCCCAGCATTTT
CDR3aa: CASLIRGDRRQPQHF

abundance: few
v_gene: TRBV6-2/TRBV6-3
d_gene: NA
j_gene: TRBJ1-1
CDR3nt: TGTGCCAGCAGTTCAGTCCCGGGACTCTCACGGGGCACTGAAGCTTTCTTT
CDR3aa: CASSSVPGLSRGTEAFF

abundance: NA
v_gene: TRBV18
d_gene: TRBD2
j_gene: TRBJ2-3
CDR3nt: TGTGCCAGCTCACCATCTAGCGGGAGGCTTTCTAGCACAGATACGCAGTATTTT
CDR3aa: CASSPSSGRLSSTDTQYF

abundance: NA
v_gene: TRBV7-2
d_gene: NA
j_gene: TRBJ2-7
CDR3nt: TGTGCCAGCAACTCCATAGCGGTTACCTACGAGCAGTACTTC
CDR3aa: CASNSIAVTYEQYF

abundance: NA
v_gene: TRBV27
d_gene: TRBD2
j_gene: TRBJ2-4
CDR3nt: TGTGCCAGCAATCCCTCCCCTAGCGGGAGGTCCCCCCTGGCCAAAAACATTCAGTACTTC
CDR3aa: CASNPSPSGRSPLAKNIQYF

abundance: NA
v_gene: TRBV29-1
d_gene: NA
j_gene: TRBJ2-1
CDR3nt: TGCAGCTCGACTAGGTACGCCAATGAGCAGTTCTTC
CDR3aa: CSSTRYANEQFF

abundance: NA
v_gene: TRBV5-1
d_gene: TRBD1
j_gene: TRBJ2-7
CDR3nt: TGCGCCAGCAGCTTGGCCTTAGAGGGGGCGGAGCAGTACTTC
CDR3aa: CASSLALEGAEQYF